This T cell receptor (beta chain) derives from a study of blood T cell repertoires in COVID-19. This clone was observed once. Here immunoSEQ multiplex PCR was the method, and the copy in TCRdb shows in-frame clones only, minus some. This table has around 110,000 clones, 82% appearing once. The TCR originated in a woman aged 65 to 85 with acute or convalescent COVID-19. Source material: peripheral blood.

In nucleotides, the CDR3 is TGTGCCACCACAGGGGCCCGCGCCTATGGCTACACCTTC. Amino acids: CATTGARAYGYTF. The chain is built from TRBV12-3 or TRBV12-4 and TRBJ1-2, with 7 nucleotides matching TRBD1. The trim removed 10 bases at V and 4 bases at J, leaving 9 bases unmatched. This CDR3 comprises 13 residues.